Given below is one T cell receptor (beta chain) in context. Its antigen is not known. The source of the sample is a study of cytomegalovirus exposure and HLA in healthy donors. Study-wide context: The platform used for the 95 to 150 validation repertoires matched that of the approximately 670 first-cohort repertoires, a later analysis reported. Findings and caveats of the study: According to a subsequent analysis, TCR clusters from the first cohort were inclined to appear together in the roughly 110 validation repertoires. In vitro testing confirmed three CMV-associated chains as specific for CMV antigens. Altogether, more than 150 TCR beta chains were recorded as cytomegalovirus-associated.

Data came from immunoSEQ multiplex PCR; TCRdb stores just in-frame clones and leaves some out. The sample holds about 54,000 clones; around nine tenths are singletons and the top ten take approximately 8.1%. V was trimmed by 0 bases and J by 4 bases, leaving 15 bases between them. CDR1 and CDR2 from the germline V gene are MNHEY and SVGAGI. This CDR3 is built from 16 residues. Sequencing was done on a sample of PBMCs. The chain has TRBV6-5 and TRBJ2-5, with D maybe TRBD1 (5 bases). The TCR was taken from a woman in her late teens or twenties in good health and CMV-seropositive. This chain's CDR3 is CASSYSTTGLGETQYF. The CDR3, as DNA: TGTGCCAGCAGTTACTCCACTACAGGTTTGGGAGAGACCCAGTACTTC.